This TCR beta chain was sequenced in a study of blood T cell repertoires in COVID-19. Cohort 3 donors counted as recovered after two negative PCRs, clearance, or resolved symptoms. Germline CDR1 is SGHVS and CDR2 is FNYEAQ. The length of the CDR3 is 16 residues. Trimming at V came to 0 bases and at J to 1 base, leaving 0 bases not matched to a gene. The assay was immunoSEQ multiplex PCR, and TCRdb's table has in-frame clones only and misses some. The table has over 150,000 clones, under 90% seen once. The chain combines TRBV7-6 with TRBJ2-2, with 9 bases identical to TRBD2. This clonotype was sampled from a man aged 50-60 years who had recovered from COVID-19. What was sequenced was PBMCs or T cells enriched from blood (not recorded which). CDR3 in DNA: TGTGCCAGCAGCTTAGCTAGCGGGAGGAACACCGGGGAGCTGTTTTTT. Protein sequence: CASSLASGRNTGELFF. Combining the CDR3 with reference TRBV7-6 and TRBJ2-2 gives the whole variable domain GAGVSQSPRYKVTKRGQDVALRCDPISGHVSLYWYRQALGQGPEFLTYFNYEAQQDKSGLPNDRFSAERPEGSISTLTIQRTEQRDSAMYRCASSLASGRNTGELFFGEGSRLTVL.